What follows is one TCR beta chain and its context. The data belong to a study of blood T cell repertoires in COVID-19. All enrollees were roughly 18 to 89 years old and from about 24 US areas. Trimming removed 1 base from V and 4 bases from J, with 10 bases in between. The CDR3 extends over 14 amino acids. Germline values: CDR1 LNHDA, CDR2 SQIVND (reference sequence). This table comes from immunoSEQ multiplex PCR, and its TCRdb copy is limited to in-frame clones, with some not included. Of hundreds of thousands of clones listed, nearly 90% are singletons. This TCR was recovered from a woman in her twenties or thirties who had recovered from COVID-19. Sequencing was performed on PBMCs or T cells enriched from blood (not recorded which). The J gene is TRBJ1-1, the V gene TRBV19; no clear D gene. CDR3 in DNA: TGTGCCAGTAGTATAGGGGAGGGTGGCACTGAAGCTTTCTTT. The encoded protein is CASSIGEGGTEAFF. Complete variable domain (other parts from reference TRBV19 and TRBJ1-1): DGGITQSPKYLFRKEGQNVTLSCEQNLNHDAMYWYRQDPGQGLRLIYYSQIVNDFQKGDIAEGYSVSREKKESFPLTVTSAQKNPTAFYLCASSIGEGGTEAFFGQGTRLTVV.